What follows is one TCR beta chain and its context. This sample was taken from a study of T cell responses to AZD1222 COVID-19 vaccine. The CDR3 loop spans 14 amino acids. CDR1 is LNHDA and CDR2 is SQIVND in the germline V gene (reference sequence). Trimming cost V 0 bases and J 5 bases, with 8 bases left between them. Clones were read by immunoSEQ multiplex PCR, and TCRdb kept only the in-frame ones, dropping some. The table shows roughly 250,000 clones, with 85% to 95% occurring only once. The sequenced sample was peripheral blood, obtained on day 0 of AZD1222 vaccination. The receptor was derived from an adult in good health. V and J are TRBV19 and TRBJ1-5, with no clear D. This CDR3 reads CASSIDPLYQPQHF. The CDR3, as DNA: TGTGCCAGTAGTATAGATCCACTCTATCAGCCCCAGCATTTT.